This T cell receptor beta chain was recovered during a study of shared clonotypes between healthy human individuals. Turning to the study itself: Donor ages ranged 18 to 49 years: a couple of women, a few men.

Overall study findings and caveats: The researchers took only blood, and tissue repertoires probably look different.

Splitting of each subset's genomic DNA was done evenly across several immunoSEQ plates. Measured with immunoSEQ multiplex PCR; TCRdb has only the in-frame clones, and not every one. The data contain roughly 2,500,000 clones, under 95% of them singletons. On this clone itself: Its matching antigen is unknown.

From CD4+ cells came CD45RA+ naive and CD45RA-negative memory subsets. The specimen sequenced was naive CD4+ T cells from PBMCs. Subset denoted: CD45RA+ positively selected. This sequence was found in a man younger than 35 in good health. Some clones in this sample may be carry-over from other donors' samples.

DNA of the CDR3: TGTGCCAGCAGCTCCCACGGTGCGTGGGAAGAGACCCAGTACTTC. The encoded protein is CASSSHGAWEETQYF. The V call is TRBV7-3, the J call TRBJ2-5; D not resolved. V was pared by 4 bases and J by 3 bases, with 15 bases between. CDR1 and CDR2 (germline): SGHTA, FQGTGA. CDR3 length: 15 amino acids.